A single T cell receptor (beta chain) is shown here with its context. Antigen: not known. The tumor samples were collected prior to definitive surgery or chemotherapy. V was pared by 8 bases and J by 8 bases, with 13 bases between. The CDR3 totals 13 residues. Germline V gene sequence: CDR1 SNHLY, CDR2 FYNNEI. Method: immunoSEQ multiplex PCR; TCRdb's copy keeps in-frame clones and lacks some. The sample contains thousands of clones, 70% to 85% of which appear only once. These data originate in a study of high-grade serous ovarian cancer treatment subgroups. The study's findings and limits: CDR1 and CDR2 were left unanalyzed; analyses focused on CDR3. Repertoire similarity ranged roughly 0.095 to 0.8 between tumors of one patient.

The chain recombines TRBV2 with TRBJ1-6; no clear D. The specimen was tumor tissue. The TCR comes from a human donor with high-grade serous ovarian cancer. DNA of the CDR3: TGTGCCAGCTCCTCCCAACAGCATTCACCCCTCCACTTT. Translation gives CASSSQQHSPLHF.